Below, 6 T cell receptor beta chains from the same sample are listed, as sequenced in a study of early T cells in non-severe SARS-CoV-2 infection (dated by TCRdb to about 2021). The library was built by means of 5' RACE. Sequencing was carried out with a NextSeq 500. In-frame beta chains were kept once TCRdb had trimmed the public reads at Q25 with fastp and called clones with MiXCR. When rows share a CDR3 protein, they turn into one entry using the most common DNA and genes. The sample records 25,000 to 30,000 distinct CDR3 sequences, about 4.2% of which are singletons. 12% of the sample is held by the ten biggest clonotypes. Sample: whole blood. The receptors originated from an adult who was a healthcare worker with PCR-confirmed SARS-CoV-2 infection or an uninfected control (not recorded which).

This clonotype was seen repeatedly, ten times or more. This chain links TRBV3-1 with TRBJ2-1; 9 bases map to TRBD2. CDR3 size: 17 residues. Germline V CDR1 and CDR2: LGHDT, YNNKEL (reference sequence). With 0 bases clipped from V and 6 bases from J, the junction kept 9 bases outside the gene matches. CDR3 amino acids: CASSQDYGGGAGNEQFF. CDR3 coding DNA: TGTGCCAGCAGCCAAGATTATGGCGGGGGGGCAGGCAATGAGCAGTTCTTC.

This clonotype was seen a few times. This chain links TRBV11-2 with TRBJ1-1; the D is unclear. The V gene lost 1 base and the J gene lost 5 bases, with 8 bases spanning the gap. The CDR3 runs to 13 residues. Germline-derived CDR1 and CDR2 are SGHAT and FQNNGV. CDR3: CASSLAARTEAFF. CDR3 bases: TGTGCCAGCAGCTTAGCTGCAAGGACTGAAGCTTTCTTT.

At least ten counts were recorded for this clonotype. This chain links TRBV5-1 with TRBJ2-2, with 11 nucleotides matching TRBD2. The CDR3 contains 16 residues. The J segment lost 7 bases and the V segment lost 0 bases, leaving 5 bases of the junction unmatched. Germline V gene lookup returns CDR1 SGHRS and CDR2 YFSETQ. CDR3 loop: CASSLDSGRAVGELFF. The CDR3 DNA reads TGCGCCAGCAGCTTGGATAGCGGGAGGGCCGTCGGGGAGCTGTTTTTT.

There are a few counts of this clonotype. The CDR3 here is CASSQVPHQPGELFF. DNA of the CDR3: TGCGCCAGCAGCCAAGTCCCCCACCAGCCCGGGGAGCTGTTTTTT. The V call is TRBV4-1, the J call TRBJ2-2; D unresolved. This CDR3 comprises 15 residues. V was cut by 1 base and J by 6 bases, with 12 bases left in between. CDR1 MGHRA and CDR2 YSYEKL come from the germline V gene.

The table lists this clonotype with many counts. The rearrangement links TRBV4-1 to TRBJ2-1, with D perhaps TRBD1 (6 bases). Germline CDR1 reads MGHRA; CDR2 reads YSYEKL. V dropped 8 bases and J dropped 3 bases, with 17 bases sitting between them. The CDR3 has 15 amino acids. The CDR3 loop is CASQGGAWGYNEQFF. In DNA form, the CDR3 reads TGCGCCAGCCAAGGGGGAGCGTGGGGCTACAATGAGCAGTTCTTC.

In its sample, this clonotype was seen many times. The rearrangement joins TRBV5-1 to TRBJ2-7; TRBD2 aligns across 8 bases. The CDR3 is made up of 16 amino acids. V shed 4 bases and J 4 bases; nucleotides not matched to a gene: 13. CDR1 is SGHRS and CDR2 is YFSETQ in the germline V gene. The CDR3 here is CASSVYSGREGYEQYF. CDR3 DNA sequence: TGCGCCAGCAGCGTGTACTCCGGACGGGAGGGATACGAGCAGTACTTC.